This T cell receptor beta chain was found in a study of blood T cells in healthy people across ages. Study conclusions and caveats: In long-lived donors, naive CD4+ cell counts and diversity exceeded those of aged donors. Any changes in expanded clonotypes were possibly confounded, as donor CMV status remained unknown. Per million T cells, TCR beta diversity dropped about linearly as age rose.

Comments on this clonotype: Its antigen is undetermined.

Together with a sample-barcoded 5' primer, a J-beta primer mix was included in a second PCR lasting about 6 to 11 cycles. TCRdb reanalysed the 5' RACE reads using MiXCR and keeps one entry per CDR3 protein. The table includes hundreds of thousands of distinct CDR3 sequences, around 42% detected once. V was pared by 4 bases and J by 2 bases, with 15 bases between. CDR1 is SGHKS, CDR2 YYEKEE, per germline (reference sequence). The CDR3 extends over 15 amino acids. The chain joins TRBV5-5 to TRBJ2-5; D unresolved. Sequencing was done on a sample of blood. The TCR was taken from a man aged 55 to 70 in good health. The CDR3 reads CASSPGPGRQETQYF. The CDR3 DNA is TGTGCCAGCAGCCCTGGCCCCGGACGGCAAGAGACCCAGTACTTC.